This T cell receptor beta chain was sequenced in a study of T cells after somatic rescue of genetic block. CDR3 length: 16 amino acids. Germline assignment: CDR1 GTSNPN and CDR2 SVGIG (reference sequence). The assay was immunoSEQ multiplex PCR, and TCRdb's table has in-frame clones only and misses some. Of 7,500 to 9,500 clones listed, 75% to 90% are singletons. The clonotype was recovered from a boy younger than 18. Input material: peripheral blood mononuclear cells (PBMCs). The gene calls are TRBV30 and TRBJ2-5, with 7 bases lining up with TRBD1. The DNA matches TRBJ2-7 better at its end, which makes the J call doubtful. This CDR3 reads CAWRKPRGSRFDEQYF. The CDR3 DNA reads TGTGCCTGGAGGAAGCCCAGGGGGTCGAGGTTCGACGAGCAGTACTTC.